The source of this TCR beta chain is a study of blood T cell repertoires in COVID-19. This clone was found a few times. Profiled with immunoSEQ multiplex PCR; TCRdb holds only in-frame clones, not every one. The sample consists of about 230,000 clones, 83% of them appearing once. Germline V gene sequence: CDR1 MDHEN, CDR2 SYDVKM. The V gene lost 3 bases and the J gene lost 11 bases, with 19 bases spanning the gap. The CDR3 sequence is 14 residues long. Specimen: peripheral blood. The rearrangement joins TRBV28 to TRBJ1-1; possible D gene TRBD1, 5 bases. The TCR was taken from a woman in her 70s with active or convalescent COVID-19. CDR3 sequence: CASSLGGSLPVAFF. Here the CDR3 DNA reads TGTGCCAGCAGTTTGGGGGGGTCACTACCGGTCGCTTTCTTT.